Below, one T cell receptor (beta chain) is given with its context. There were TCR beta CDR3 regions amplified from RNA transcripts. During a first-round RT-PCR of the TCR CDR3, the HTBI primer set was used. MiXCR was run by TCRdb on the multiplex PCR reads, yielding one entry per CDR3 protein. This sample has around 340,000 distinct CDR3 sequences, with over 15% found just once. The CDR3 spans 15 residues. Germline trimming cut 2 bases from V and 8 bases from J; bases unmatched to any gene: 11. Patients affected by ophthalmopathy presented a Clinical Activity Score of at least 3, a NOSPECS grade of at least 4, and disease duration below 3 months. Any patient presenting with uncontrolled infection, other autoimmune disease, pregnancy or lactation was left out. The data derive from a study of T cells in Graves' hyperthyroidism and ophthalmopathy.

The sequencing input was blood. The chain recombines TRBV12-3 or TRBV12-4 with TRBJ2-5; 7 bases line up with TRBD1. The source is a woman aged 40-49 years with Graves' ophthalmopathy. As DNA, the CDR3 is TGTGCCAGCAGTTTATCCCGGGACAGCCTTGGTACCCAGTACTTC. Its protein is CASSLSRDSLGTQYF.